The 5 T cell receptor beta chains below all came from one sample that was sequenced in a study of OX40 agonist ivuxolimab in advanced cancers. Generated by immunoSEQ multiplex PCR, the TCRdb table keeps only in-frame clones and is missing some. The sample lists about 45,000 clones; more than 65% were seen once. This specimen was CD4+ or CD8+ T cells sorted from blood, taken in a trial of the OX40 agonist ivuxolimab. The receptors here all came from an adult with an advanced solid tumor such as melanoma, head and neck, liver or kidney cancer.

The DNA of the CDR3 is TGTGCCATCAGCACAGGGGGCGCCGACTATGGCTACACCTTC. Protein sequence: CAISTGGADYGYTF. The gene calls are TRBV10-3 and TRBJ1-2; 9 nucleotides align to TRBD1. This CDR3 region has 14 residues. Germline loops: CDR1 ENHRY, CDR2 SYGVKD. The trim removed 6 bases at V and 3 bases at J, leaving 5 bases unmatched.

This clone is a singleton in its sample. J is TRBJ2-5 and V is TRBV29-1; TRBD2 agrees at 9 bases. V was clipped by 2 bases and J by 5 bases; unmatched bases: 6. The CDR3 runs to 14 residues. Per the germline V gene, CDR1 is SQVTM and CDR2 is ANQGSEA. The CDR3 coding sequence is TGCAGCGTTGAATTTTTAGCGGGAGTGGAGACCCAGTACTTC. It specifies CSVEFLAGVETQYF.

V and J are TRBV6-6 and TRBJ2-7, with TRBD1 matching over 9 bases. This CDR3 is 14 amino acids long. Looked up from germline, CDR1 is MNHNY and CDR2 is SVGAGI (reference sequence). The V segment lost 1 base and the J segment 5 bases; nucleotides outside the gene matches: 3. The chain's CDR3 is CASSYLDRGHEQYF. The CDR3 DNA follows: TGTGCCAGCAGTTACTTGGACAGGGGTCACGAGCAGTACTTC.

The J gene is TRBJ2-3, the V gene TRBV7-2; 11 bases map to TRBD2. Trimming cost V 6 bases and J 0 bases; bases outside gene matches: 11. Germline CDR1 and CDR2: SGHTA and FQGNSA. CDR3 length equals 18 residues. This CDR3 reads CASSPRLAGSSSTDTQYF. CDR3 DNA: TGTGCCAGCAGTCCCCGACTAGCGGGGTCTTCTAGCACAGATACGCAGTATTTT.

The rearrangement uses TRBV7-3 and TRBJ1-1; D is uncertain. Trimming left V 5 bases short and J 1 base short, with 2 bases between. This CDR3 has 11 residues. CDR1 SGHTA and CDR2 FQGTGA come from the germline V gene. CDR3 DNA: TGTGCCAGCAGCGGGAACACTGAAGCTTTCTTT. Its protein product is CASSGNTEAFF.